What follows is one T cell receptor (beta chain) and its context. What it binds is unknown. The data are from a study of OX40 agonist ivuxolimab in advanced cancers. Background on the study: Hepatocellular carcinoma, melanoma, renal cell or head and neck cancer was diagnosed in the dose-escalation patients.

General study results and limits: Still undetermined is the antigen specificity of the expanded peripheral T cells. More expanded clones were found, on average, in CD8+ than in CD4+ T cells.

Data came from immunoSEQ multiplex PCR; TCRdb stores just in-frame clones and leaves some out. The profile shows about 20,000 clones, approximately 79% of them singletons. Germline V gene lookup returns CDR1 ENHRY and CDR2 SYGVKD. V lost 5 bases, J lost 0 bases, and 2 bases stayed unmatched. This CDR3 is 14 amino acids long. Sequencing used CD4+ or CD8+ T cells sorted from blood, obtained in a trial of the OX40 agonist ivuxolimab. V gene TRBV10-3 combines with J gene TRBJ2-7, with 9 nucleotides matching TRBD1. The TCR was taken from an adult with an advanced solid tumor such as melanoma, head and neck, liver or kidney cancer. CDR3 region: CAISTGGSSYEQYF. The CDR3 bases are TGTGCCATCAGTACAGGGGGCAGCTCCTACGAGCAGTACTTC.